Below, 31 T cell receptor beta chains from the same sample are listed, as sequenced in a study of OX40 agonist ivuxolimab in advanced cancers. The assay was immunoSEQ multiplex PCR, and TCRdb's table has in-frame clones only and misses some. The data hold tens of thousands of clones, with 65% to 85% observed a single time. Source: CD4+ or CD8+ T cells sorted from blood, taken in a trial of the OX40 agonist ivuxolimab. These receptors were collected from an adult with an advanced solid tumor such as melanoma, head and neck, liver or kidney cancer.

The V gene is TRBV7-2, the J gene TRBJ2-3; no firm D call. Trimming removed 1 base at V and 0 bases at J, with 14 bases between. Germline V gene sequence: CDR1 SGHTA, CDR2 FQGNSA. This CDR3 has 17 amino acids. For the CDR3, the DNA is TGTGCCAGCAGCTTAGAGGCCAGGCAATTAAGCACAGATACGCAGTATTTT. This sequence encodes CASSLEARQLSTDTQYF. The whole variable domain, remainder taken from reference TRBV7-2 and TRBJ2-3, is GAGVSQSPSNKVTEKGKDVELRCDPISGHTALYWYRQSLGQGLEFLIYFQGNSAPDKSGLPSDRFSAERTGGSVSTLTIQRTQQEDSAVYLCASSLEARQLSTDTQYFGPGTRLTVL.

The chain couples TRBV12-5 to TRBJ2-3; weak D call: TRBD1 (6 bases). Trimming shortened V by 5 bases and J by 4 bases, and 13 bases separated the two germline ends. The CDR3 covers 14 residues. Germline V gene data show CDR1 as LGHNT and CDR2 as FRNRAP. The CDR3 bases are TGTGCTAGTGGTCCCGACACAGGGTCAGATACGCAGTATTTT. This translates into CASGPDTGSDTQYF.

This clone is medium-sized in the sample. This sequence joins TRBV11-2 and TRBJ2-1; D tentatively reads TRBD1 or TRBD2 (6 bases each). V was pared by 4 bases and J by 8 bases, with 18 bases between. Germline CDR1 is SGHAT and CDR2 is FQNNGV. The CDR3 extends over 15 amino acids. The CDR3 loop reads CASSWRGHPLDEQFF. CDR3 in DNA: TGTGCCAGCAGCTGGAGGGGACATCCGTTAGATGAGCAGTTCTTC.

The chain's CDR3 is CASSAGLAGSTDTQYF. CDR3 DNA sequence: TGTGCCAGTAGTGCCGGACTAGCGGGTAGCACAGATACGCAGTATTTT. The chain employs TRBV19 and TRBJ2-3, with TRBD2 matching 11 bases. From germline, CDR1 is LNHDA and CDR2 SQIVND (reference sequence). J was trimmed by 0 bases and V by 5 bases; bases with no gene match: 4. The CDR3 runs to 16 residues.

V and J are TRBV14 and TRBJ2-7; no clear D. V lost 4 bases, J lost 3 bases, and 4 bases lay in between. The CDR3 runs to 11 residues. In germline, CDR1 is SGHDN, CDR2 FVKESK. The CDR3 is CASSRNYEQYF. The CDR3 DNA sequence: TGTGCCAGCAGCCGAAACTACGAGCAGTACTTC.

The V and J genes are TRBV9 and TRBJ2-1; 8 bases fit TRBD2. This CDR3 has 12 residues. Trimming removed 2 bases from V and 9 bases from J; junction bases left unmatched: 1. CDR1 is SGDLS, CDR2 YYNGEE, per germline. CDR3 loop: CASSVRGGEQFF. In nucleotides, the CDR3 is TGTGCCAGCAGCGTCCGGGGGGGTGAGCAGTTCTTC.

This rearrangement joins TRBV30 to TRBJ1-5; D perhaps matches TRBD1 (6 bases). This CDR3 region has 15 residues. In germline, CDR1 is GTSNPN, CDR2 SVGIG (reference sequence). Trimming took 4 bases from V and 4 from J, leaving 17 bases between them. The CDR3 is CAWIRGQNRNQPQHF. CDR3 in DNA: TGTGCCTGGATCCGGGGACAAAACCGTAATCAGCCCCAGCATTTT.

This clone qualifies as medium-sized. The genes are TRBV7-9 and TRBJ1-4, with D hard to call. Trimming took 6 bases from V and 6 from J, leaving 17 bases between them. The CDR3 runs to 15 residues. CDR1 is SEHNR, CDR2 FQNEAQ, per germline (reference sequence). The CDR3 protein is CASRYEGYGDEKLFF. The CDR3 nucleotides are TGTGCCAGCAGATATGAGGGATACGGTGATGAAAAACTGTTTTTT.

The gene calls are TRBV28 and TRBJ1-2, with 9 positions matching TRBD1. Germline-derived CDR1 and CDR2 are MDHEN and SYDVKM. The CDR3 runs 15 residues. V was pared by 3 bases and J by 8 bases, with 10 bases of the junction left unmatched. The CDR3 is CASSFPGQGERGYTF. The CDR3 DNA reads TGTGCCAGCAGTTTCCCGGGACAGGGAGAAAGGGGCTACACCTTC.

The sample holds one count of this clone. The chain employs TRBV5-5 and TRBJ2-7, with D unresolved. The CDR3 loop spans 13 amino acids. The germline V gene has CDR1 SGHKS and CDR2 YYEKEE (reference sequence). The V end lost 4 bases, the J end lost 2 bases, and 10 bases lay between the germline ends. Here the CDR3 DNA reads TGTGCCAGCAGCCCAAGGCCCGCCTACGAGCAGTACTTC. Translating it yields CASSPRPAYEQYF.

This chain uses TRBV29-1 with TRBJ1-2; D is unresolved. Germline V CDR1 and CDR2: SQVTM, ANQGSEA. V lost 6 bases and J 4 bases, leaving 12 bases between the germline ends. The CDR3 has 12 residues. CDR3 nucleotide sequence: TGCAGCGTCCAAAACCCGGGCTATGGCTACACCTTC. Its protein is CSVQNPGYGYTF. Full variable domain (remainder filled in from reference TRBV29-1 and TRBJ1-2): SAVISQKPSRDICQRGTSLTIQCQVDSQVTMMFWYRQQPGQSLTLIATANQGSEATYESGFVIDKFPISRPNLTFSTLTVSNMSPEDSSIYLCSVQNPGYGYTFGSGTRLTVV.

This chain uses TRBV5-4 with TRBJ2-7; perhaps TRBD2 as D (5 bases). V lost 4 bases, J lost 3 bases, and 8 bases lay in between. This CDR3 spans 12 amino acids. Looked up from germline, CDR1 is SGHNT and CDR2 is YYREEE (reference sequence). The CDR3 region is CASSIRDYEQYF. Here the CDR3 DNA reads TGTGCCAGCAGCATCCGGGACTACGAGCAGTACTTC.

In its sample, this clone was seen a few times. The gene calls are TRBV6-1 and TRBJ2-5, with no clear D. The CDR3 has 13 amino acids. Trimming took off 3 bases at V and 5 bases at J, with 10 bases between the two ends. Per the germline V gene, CDR1 is MNHNS and CDR2 is SASEGT. The CDR3 is CASSDVSPETQYF. The CDR3 DNA reads TGTGCCAGCAGTGACGTCAGTCCCGAGACCCAGTACTTC.

This clone was counted a few times. The rearrangement links TRBV7-9 to TRBJ2-3; D gene unclear. CDR3 length equals 14 residues. Trimming shortened V by 8 bases and J by 2 bases, and 14 bases separated the two germline ends. CDR1 is SEHNR and CDR2 is FQNEAQ in the germline V gene (reference sequence). CDR3 coding DNA: TGTGCCAGCGGGCCTACTTATCCCACAGATACGCAGTATTTT. Its translation: CASGPTYPTDTQYF.

The rearrangement uses TRBV2 and TRBJ1-4; perhaps TRBD1 as D (6 bases). This CDR3 comprises 16 residues. CDR1 is SNHLY and CDR2 is FYNNEI in the germline V gene. Trimming cost V 1 base and J 1 base, with 10 bases left between them. CDR3 DNA: TGTGCCAGCAGTGAAGACGGGGGCCGAACTAATGAAAAACTGTTTTTT. It codes for CASSEDGGRTNEKLFF.

The rearrangement links TRBV5-6 to TRBJ2-1; 7 positions match TRBD1. This CDR3 spans 17 amino acids. The V segment lost 0 bases and the J segment 2 bases; nucleotides outside the gene matches: 8. Germline V gene lookup returns CDR1 SGHDT and CDR2 YYEEEE. This CDR3 is CASSLGRTGVPYNEQFF. The CDR3 nucleotides are TGTGCCAGCAGCTTGGGGCGTACAGGGGTTCCCTACAATGAGCAGTTCTTC.

Notes on this clone: One junction end does not reproduce the germline sequence, and a read error may be involved. The sample carries other DNA sequences with the same CDR3. The J gene is TRBJ2-7, the V gene TRBV19; TRBD2 is a possible D gene (6 bases). Germline V gives CDR1 LNHDA, CDR2 SQIVND (reference sequence). The CDR3 length is 14 residues. CDR3: CASNTGTSAYEQYF. The CDR3 nucleotides read TGCGCCAGTAATACCGGGACTTCTGCCTACGAGCAGTACTTC.

The chain links TRBV14 to TRBJ1-1; 8 bases are a match to TRBD1. The CDR3 sequence is 15 residues long. V shed 5 bases and J 4 bases; nucleotides not matched to a gene: 9. Germline V CDR1 and CDR2: SGHDN, FVKESK. CDR3 DNA: TGTGCCAGCAGCTCACCAGGACAGGGCCCCACTGAAGCTTTCTTT. Protein product: CASSSPGQGPTEAFF.

J is TRBJ2-5 and V is TRBV13, with 7 positions matching TRBD2. This CDR3 contains 13 residues. J was trimmed by 5 bases and V by 6 bases; bases with no gene match: 6. The germline CDR1 and CDR2 sequences are PRHDT and FYEKMQ (reference sequence). CDR3 loop: CASRPWGGETQYF. In DNA form, the CDR3 reads TGTGCCAGCAGACCCTGGGGGGGGGAGACCCAGTACTTC.

V and J are TRBV7-8 and TRBJ1-5; D call uncertain. Germline values: CDR1 SGHVS, CDR2 FQNEAQ. Trimming pared 4 bases from V and 2 bases from J, leaving 15 bases between. CDR3 size: 16 residues. CDR3 nucleotides: TGTGCCAGCAGCTCTCGGGATCCGCGGGGCAATCAGCCCCAGCATTTT. It specifies CASSSRDPRGNQPQHF.

Concerning this clone itself: One end of the junction varies from germline; a read error may be responsible. The chain is built from TRBV9 and TRBJ1-2, with 8 bases identical to TRBD1. The CDR3 covers 14 residues. CDR1 is SGDLS, CDR2 YYNGEE, per germline. The CDR3 region has the DNA TGTGCCAACAGCGCCGACAGGGGCCATCGCGGCTACACCTTC. This encodes CANSADRGHRGYTF.

The rearrangement uses TRBV7-8 and TRBJ2-5, with D unclear. The V and J ends lost 5 bases and 4 bases respectively, with 20 bases between them. This CDR3 has 16 amino acids. The germline V gene encodes CDR1 SGHVS and CDR2 FQNEAQ. The CDR3 DNA is TGTGCCAGCAGCACCGGTACAATCGAGTACACAGAGACCCAGTACTTC. It codes for CASSTGTIEYTETQYF.

The J gene is TRBJ2-7, the V gene TRBV19; D uncertain. Germline CDR1 and CDR2: LNHDA and SQIVND (reference sequence). The V end was cut by 1 base, the J end by 2 bases, with 9 bases between. The length of the CDR3 is 14 residues. CDR3 sequence: CASSIVSRPYEQYF. The DNA of the CDR3 is TGTGCCAGTAGTATAGTAAGCAGGCCCTACGAGCAGTACTTC.

The rearrangement joins TRBV6-5 to TRBJ2-1; the match to TRBD2 covers 9 bases. The junction had 1 base not matched to a gene; V was cut back by 2 bases and J by 2 bases. Germline V gene sequence: CDR1 MNHEY, CDR2 SVGAGI. The CDR3 has 15 residues. The CDR3 DNA reads TGTGCCAGCAGTTACGCTAGCGGGACCTACAATGAGCAGTTCTTC. Translation: CASSYASGTYNEQFF.

This clone showed up just a few times. V gene TRBV28 combines with J gene TRBJ1-1, with 7 bases lining up with TRBD1. The junction had 8 bases not matched to a gene; V was cut back by 3 bases and J by 7 bases. CDR3 length: 14 residues. Germline assignment: CDR1 MDHEN and CDR2 SYDVKM. CDR3 in amino acids: CASSFPGTALEAFF. The DNA for the CDR3 is TGTGCCAGCAGTTTCCCCGGGACAGCGCTTGAAGCTTTCTTT.

V is TRBV11-3 and J is TRBJ2-7; a weak D match, TRBD1 (6 bases). The ends were cut back, 5 bases at V and 2 bases at J, with 13 bases in the middle. The germline CDR1 and CDR2 sequences are SGHNT and YENEEA. The CDR3 is made up of 14 amino acids. CDR3 amino acids: CASSPTGFPYEQYF. The CDR3 region has the DNA TGTGCCAGCAGCCCCACAGGGTTCCCCTACGAGCAGTACTTC.

The sample holds one count of this clone. The chain is built from TRBV7-8 and TRBJ1-1; D unresolved. This CDR3 is built from 15 residues. Trimming left V 5 bases short and J 7 bases short, with 20 bases between. CDR1 is SGHVS, CDR2 FQNEAQ, per germline. The CDR3 reads CASSPILGGESEAFF. CDR3 nucleotides: TGTGCCAGCAGCCCCATCTTAGGTGGGGAGAGTGAAGCTTTCTTT.

The CDR3 DNA reads TGTGCCAGCAGCTTCAGCCGTCAAAGCAATCAGCCCCAGCATTTT. Its protein product is CASSFSRQSNQPQHF. V usage is TRBV5-6 and J usage is TRBJ1-5; no clear D gene. The germline CDR1 and CDR2 sequences are SGHDT and YYEEEE. The V gene lost 2 bases and the J gene lost 1 base, with 10 bases spanning the gap. CDR3 size: 15 residues.

V and J are TRBV7-3 and TRBJ2-5; D possibly corresponds to TRBD2 (6 bases). The CDR3 is made up of 15 amino acids. Trimming stripped 5 bases from V and 2 bases from J, with 15 bases between. Germline V gene data show CDR1 as SGHTA and CDR2 as FQGTGA. The CDR3 DNA reads TGTGCCAGCAGCCGACAGTGGGGGGATCAAGAGACCCAGTACTTC. Its translation is CASSRQWGDQETQYF.

This chain uses TRBV19 with TRBJ2-1; 11 bases are a match to TRBD2. The CDR3 extends over 17 amino acids. From germline, CDR1 is LNHDA and CDR2 SQIVND (reference sequence). J lost 8 bases, V lost 6 bases, and 15 bases had no gene match. The CDR3 loop is CASRARAGTSGRDEQFF. For the CDR3, the DNA is TGTGCCAGTAGGGCCAGGGCGGGGACTAGCGGTCGGGATGAGCAGTTCTTC.

This chain joins TRBV6-6 and TRBJ1-2; 7 bases fit TRBD1. The junction had 8 bases not matched to a gene; V was cut back by 0 bases and J by 4 bases. The length of the CDR3 is 16 residues. Germline V CDR1 and CDR2: MNHNY, SVGAGI (reference sequence). The CDR3 sequence is CASSYSKTGIFYGYTF. CDR3 nucleotide sequence: TGTGCCAGCAGTTACTCGAAGACAGGGATCTTCTATGGCTACACCTTC.